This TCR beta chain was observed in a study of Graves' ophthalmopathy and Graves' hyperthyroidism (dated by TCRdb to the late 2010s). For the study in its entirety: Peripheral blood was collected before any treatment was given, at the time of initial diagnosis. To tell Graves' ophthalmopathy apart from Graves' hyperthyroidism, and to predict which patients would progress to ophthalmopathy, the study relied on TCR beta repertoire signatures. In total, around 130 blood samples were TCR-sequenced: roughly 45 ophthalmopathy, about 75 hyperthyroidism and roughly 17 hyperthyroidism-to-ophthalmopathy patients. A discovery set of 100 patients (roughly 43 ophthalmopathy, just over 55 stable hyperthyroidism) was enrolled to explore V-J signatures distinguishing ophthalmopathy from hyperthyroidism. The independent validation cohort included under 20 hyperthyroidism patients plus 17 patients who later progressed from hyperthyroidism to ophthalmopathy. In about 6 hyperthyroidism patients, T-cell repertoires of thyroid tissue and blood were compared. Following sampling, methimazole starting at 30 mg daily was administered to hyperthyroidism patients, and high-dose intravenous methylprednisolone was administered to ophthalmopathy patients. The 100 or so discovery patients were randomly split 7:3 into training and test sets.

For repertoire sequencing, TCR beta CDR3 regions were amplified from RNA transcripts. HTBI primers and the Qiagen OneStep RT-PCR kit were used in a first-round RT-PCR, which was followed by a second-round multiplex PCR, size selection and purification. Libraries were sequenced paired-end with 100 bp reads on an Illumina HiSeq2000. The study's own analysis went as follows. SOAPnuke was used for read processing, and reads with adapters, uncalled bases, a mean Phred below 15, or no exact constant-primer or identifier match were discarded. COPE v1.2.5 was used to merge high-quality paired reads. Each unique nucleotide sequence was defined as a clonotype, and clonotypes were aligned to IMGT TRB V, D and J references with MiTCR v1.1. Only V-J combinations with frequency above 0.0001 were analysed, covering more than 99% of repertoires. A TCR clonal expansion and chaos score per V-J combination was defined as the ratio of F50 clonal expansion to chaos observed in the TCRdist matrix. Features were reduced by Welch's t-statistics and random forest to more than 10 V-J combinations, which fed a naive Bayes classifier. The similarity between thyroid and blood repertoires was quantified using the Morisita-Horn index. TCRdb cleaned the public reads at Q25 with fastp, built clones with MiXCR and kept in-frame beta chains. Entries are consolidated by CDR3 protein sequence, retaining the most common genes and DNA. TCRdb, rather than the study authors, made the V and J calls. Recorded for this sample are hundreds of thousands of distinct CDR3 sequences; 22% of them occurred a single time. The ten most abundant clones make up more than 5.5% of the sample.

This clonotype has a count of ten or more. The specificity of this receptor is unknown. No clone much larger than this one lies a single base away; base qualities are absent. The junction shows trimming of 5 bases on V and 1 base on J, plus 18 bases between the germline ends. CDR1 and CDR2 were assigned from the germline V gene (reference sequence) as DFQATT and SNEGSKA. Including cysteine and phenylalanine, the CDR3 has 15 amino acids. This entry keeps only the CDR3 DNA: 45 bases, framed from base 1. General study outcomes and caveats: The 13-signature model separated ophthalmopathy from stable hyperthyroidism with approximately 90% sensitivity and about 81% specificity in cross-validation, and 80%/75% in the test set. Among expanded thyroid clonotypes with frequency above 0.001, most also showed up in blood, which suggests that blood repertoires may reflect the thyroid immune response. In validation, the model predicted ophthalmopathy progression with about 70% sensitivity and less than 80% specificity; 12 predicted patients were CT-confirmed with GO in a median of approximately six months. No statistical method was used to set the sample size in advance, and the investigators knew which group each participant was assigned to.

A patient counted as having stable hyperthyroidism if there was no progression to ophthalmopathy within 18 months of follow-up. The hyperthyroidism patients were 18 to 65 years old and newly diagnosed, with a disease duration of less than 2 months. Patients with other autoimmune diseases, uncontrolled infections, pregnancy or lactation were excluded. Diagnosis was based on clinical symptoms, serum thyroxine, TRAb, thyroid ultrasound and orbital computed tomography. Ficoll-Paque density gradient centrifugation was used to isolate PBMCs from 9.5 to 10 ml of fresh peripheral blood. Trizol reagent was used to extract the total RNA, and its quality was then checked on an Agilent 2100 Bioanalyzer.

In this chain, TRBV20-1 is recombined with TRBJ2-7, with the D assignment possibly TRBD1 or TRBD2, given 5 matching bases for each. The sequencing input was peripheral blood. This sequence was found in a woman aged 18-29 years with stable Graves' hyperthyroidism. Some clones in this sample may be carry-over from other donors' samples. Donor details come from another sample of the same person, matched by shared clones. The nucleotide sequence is TGCAGTGCTCCTTGGGGGAGCTGGGTGTCCTACGAGCAGTACTTC. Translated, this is CSAPWGSWVSYEQYF.